Judged by frequency, the clone carrying this T cell receptor (beta chain) is medium-sized. Its antigen is currently unknown. TCRdb re-called the 10x single-cell sequencing reads and shows each CDR3 protein once, DNA omitted. The sample data list about 520 distinct CDR3 sequences. Germline V gene lookup returns CDR1 LNHDA and CDR2 SQIVND (reference sequence). The CDR3 consists of 15 residues. This specimen comes from a study of CD8 T cells in cerebrospinal fluid in Alzheimer's disease. In the study overall: Plate-based nested PCR sequencing and droplet-based sequencing measured CSF T cell clonal expansion. Findings and limits, study-wide: Patients with mild cognitive impairment or Alzheimer's disease had a larger top CSF clone percentage than controls. Healthy subjects less often had a clone of at least 3% than Alzheimer's patients.

This chain connects TRBV19 to TRBJ1-6; TCRdb's D call, TRBD1, is unchecked because there is no DNA. Sequencing used cerebrospinal fluid. This clonotype was sampled from a human donor with Alzheimer's disease. Here the CDR3 reads CASSIDQGDNSPLHF.